Below are 15 T cell receptor beta chains sequenced from a single sample in a study of T cell clonality in common variable immunodeficiency. The method was immunoSEQ multiplex PCR; TCRdb's version includes in-frame clones alone and lacks a portion of them. The sample shows 40,000 to 55,000 clones, none of them appearing just once. The sample comprised peripheral blood mononuclear cells. These receptors were obtained from a person between 18 and 70 years old in good health.

In its sample, this clone was seen many times. The CDR3 end is not reached by the read, which stops 3 residues before it; the germline J gene fills it in. The genes are TRBV2 and TRBJ1-2; 7 bases align to TRBD1. CDR3 size: 14 residues. Germline V gene sequence: CDR1 SNHLY, CDR2 FYNNEI. The trim removed 3 bases at V and 7 bases at J, leaving 8 bases unmatched. The DNA read from the CDR3 is TGTGCCAGCAGTGAGGACGGCAGGGGGTTTGGC. Protein: CASSEDGRGFG. The whole CDR3 protein reads CASSEDGRGFGYTF.

This clone was picked up many times. The sequenced fragment ends 3 residues before the CDR3 boundary, so the rest is inferred from the germline J gene. This rearrangement joins TRBV7-2 to TRBJ2-2; D is unresolved. V was pared by 3 bases and J by 4 bases, with 9 bases between. From germline, CDR1 is SGHTA and CDR2 FQGNSA. CDR3 length equals 14 residues. The part of the CDR3 DNA that was read is TGTGCCAGCAGCTTTCCCAAAGGCACCGGGGAG. The encoded protein is CASSFPKGTGE. The full CDR3 protein is CASSFPKGTGELFF.

Many counts were recorded for this clone. Read sequence stops 3 residues before the CDR3 end, and the germline J gene provides the missing end. The chain couples TRBV7-9 to TRBJ2-7; either TRBD1 or TRBD2 may fit D (5 bases each). V was shortened by 4 bases and J by 0 bases, with 10 bases between the two germline ends. The CDR3 loop spans 14 amino acids. Germline CDR1 is SEHNR and CDR2 is FQNEAQ (reference sequence). CDR3 sequence: CASSSAGSSYEQYF. Partial CDR3 DNA: TGTGCCAGCAGCTCTGCAGGGAGCTCCTACGAG. The variable domain in full, completed from reference TRBV7-9 and TRBJ2-7, reads DTGVSQNPRHKITKRGQNVTFRCDPISEHNRLYWYRQTLGQGPEFLTYFQNEAQLEKSRLLSDRFSAERPKGSFSTLEIQRTEQGDSAMYLCASSSAGSSYEQYFGPGTRLTVT.

This clone was recorded many times. The CDR3 extends 3 residues past the end of the read, so its final part is completed from the germline J gene. This chain links TRBV5-1 with TRBJ2-2, with 7 bases that match TRBD2. CDR1 SGHRS and CDR2 YFSETQ come from the germline V gene. This CDR3 spans 15 amino acids. V was clipped by 3 bases and J by 5 bases; unmatched bases: 7. The sequenced CDR3 bases are TGCGCCAGCAGCTCGGAGGGGCGGGGGACCGGGGAG. Its protein is CASSSEGRGTGE. The CDR3 in full is CASSSEGRGTGELFF.

There are many counts of this clone. One end of the junction fails to match germline, which may point to a read error. The CDR3 end is not reached by the read, which stops 3 residues before it; the germline J gene fills it in. The rearrangement joins TRBV29-1 to TRBJ2-5; 9 bases match TRBD1. From germline, CDR1 is SQVTM and CDR2 ANQGSEA. CDR3 size: 15 residues. The CDR3 protein is CGVEGVGTGQETQYF. The CDR3 bases that were read are TGCGGCGTTGAAGGGGTGGGGACAGGGCAGGAGACC.

This clone was seen at least ten times. The CDR3 end is not reached by the read, which stops 3 residues before it; the germline J gene fills it in. This chain uses TRBV5-1 with TRBJ2-2, with D perhaps matching TRBD2 (6 bases). V gave up 3 bases and J gave up 8 bases, with 11 bases separating them. Germline CDR1 SGHRS, CDR2 YFSETQ. This CDR3 has 13 amino acids. CDR3 in amino acids: CASSWGTGGELFF. The part of the CDR3 DNA that was read is TGCGCCAGCAGCTGGGGGACTGGTGGGGAG.

This clone has at least ten counts. The CDR3 end falls 3 residues outside the read, so it is completed with the germline J gene. V gene TRBV6-2 or TRBV6-3 combines with J gene TRBJ1-1; D ambiguous. The V end lost 10 bases, the J end lost 6 bases, and 12 bases lay between the germline ends. CDR1 and CDR2 (germline): MNHEY, SVGEGT. This CDR3 has 11 residues. The chain's CDR3 is CATRLHPEAFF. The DNA read from the CDR3 is TGTGCCACGCGACTCCACCCTGAA.

The table lists this clone with many counts. The DNA ends 3 residues before the CDR3 does, and the rest of the CDR3 is filled in from the germline J gene. This chain links TRBV5-5 with TRBJ2-1; TRBD2 agrees at 9 bases. CDR1 and CDR2 from the germline V gene are SGHKS and YYEKEE (reference sequence). The junction had 9 bases not matched to a gene; V was cut back by 2 bases and J by 9 bases. The CDR3 sequence is 15 residues long. The CDR3 loop is CASSLMTSGSGEQFF. Incomplete CDR3 DNA: TGTGCCAGCAGCTTAATGACTAGCGGATCGGGTGAG.

This clone was seen repeatedly, ten times or more. With the read ending 3 residues before the CDR3 end, the germline J gene is used to fill in that end. This chain links TRBV5-4 with TRBJ2-7; unclear D gene. Trimming cost V 2 bases and J 6 bases, with 15 bases left between them. From germline, CDR1 is SGHNT and CDR2 YYREEE (reference sequence). The CDR3 consists of 14 residues. The CDR3 sequence is CASSFYSYTSEQYF. The CDR3 bases that were read are TGTGCCAGCAGCTTTTATTCGTATACTTCCGAG.

In the case of this clone: Coverage ceases 3 residues before the CDR3 finishes, and the germline J gene fills in the end. The V call is TRBV7-2, the J call TRBJ1-5; the D gene is possibly TRBD1 (5 bases). Germline values: CDR1 SGHTA, CDR2 FQGNSA. Trimming cost V 1 base and J 7 bases, with 5 bases left between them. This CDR3 has 12 residues. The CDR3 DNA, read in part, is TGTGCCAGCAGCTTAGGGGGCCAGCCC. This translates into CASSLGGQP. The entire CDR3 reads CASSLGGQPQHF.

This clone was counted ten times or more. A read error may account for a junction end that differs from germline. The read stops 3 residues short of the end of the CDR3; the missing end is completed from the germline J gene. The genes are TRBV4-2 and TRBJ2-3, with D possibly being TRBD1 (6 bases). The CDR3 loop spans 17 amino acids. Germline V CDR1 and CDR2: LGHNA, YNFKEQ. The sequenced part of the CDR3 DNA is TGCGCCAGCAGCCAAGCCTGGGGGCCCCCGTTTTGGAATACG. Translation: CASSQAWGPPFWNT. The full CDR3 is CASSQAWGPPFWNTQYF.

CDR3 DNA, as far as it was read: TGTGCCAGCCGACAGACTAGCGGGGGGAGAAATGAG. Its translation: CASRQTSGGRNE. The full CDR3 protein reads CASRQTSGGRNEQFF. The V call is TRBV7-6, the J call TRBJ2-1, with 13 bases matching TRBD2. The missing CDR3 end, 3 residues past where the read stops, is filled in from the germline J gene. The CDR3 totals 15 residues. The junction had 8 bases not matched to a gene; V was cut back by 8 bases and J by 7 bases. Germline-derived CDR1 and CDR2 are SGHVS and FNYEAQ.

This clone has a count of ten or more. Compared with germline, one end of the junction differs, possibly owing to a read error. Read data end 3 residues before the CDR3 end; the end is taken from the germline J gene. V is TRBV20-1 and J is TRBJ2-7; weak D call: TRBD2 (7 bases). The germline V gene encodes CDR1 DFQATT and CDR2 SNEGSKA (reference sequence). The CDR3 is 15 residues long. The CDR3 here is CSAREGGLPPYEQYF. The covered CDR3 bases are TGCAGTGCAAGAGAGGGGGGGCTACCCCCCTACGAG.

This clone was detected ten times or more. The CDR3 end lies 3 residues beyond the end of the read and is filled in from the germline J gene. The rearrangement links TRBV4-1 to TRBJ1-1; 10 bases are a match to TRBD1. The germline V gene has CDR1 MGHRA and CDR2 YSYEKL. The length of the CDR3 is 15 residues. V lost 7 bases to trimming and J lost 1 base; unmatched junction nucleotides: 6. The covered CDR3 bases are TGCGCCAGCACGAGGACAGGGGGTCCGAACACTGAA. As protein: CASTRTGGPNTE. The whole CDR3 protein reads CASTRTGGPNTEAFF.

This clone was seen repeatedly, ten times or more. One junction end does not reproduce the germline sequence, and a read error may be involved. With the read ending 3 residues before the CDR3 end, the germline J gene is used to fill in that end. J is TRBJ1-1 and V is TRBV11-3, with TRBD1 as a possible D gene (5 bases). This CDR3 is built from 13 residues. In germline, CDR1 is SGHNT, CDR2 YENEEA. The CDR3 bases that were read are TGTGCCAGCAGCGTAGACAGGAACACTGAA. It is translated as CASSVDRNTE. The whole CDR3 region reads CASSVDRNTEAFF.